This T cell receptor beta chain derives from a study of T cell repertoires in cytomegalovirus infection. The study, taken as a whole, reports: HLA-C-restricted CMV clonotypes gave the most frequent clonotype in two of eight donors.

The CDR3 runs to 18 residues. CDR1 and CDR2 from the germline V gene are DFQATT and SNEGSKA (reference sequence). The J segment lost 1 base and the V segment lost 5 bases, leaving 16 bases of the junction unmatched. One entry per CDR3 protein results from TCRdb running MiXCR on the reads. This table holds approximately 1,000,000 distinct CDR3 sequences, approximately 31% found once. About this clonotype: Antigen unknown.

Specimen: cultured CD8+ T cells from PBMCs, collected from culture after CMV antigen stimulation. The TCR comes from a human donor in good health (CMV status not recorded). Some clones in this sample may be carry-over from other donors' samples. The chain is built from TRBV20-1 and TRBJ2-5, with 10 nucleotides matching TRBD2. CDR3 in DNA: TGCAGTGCTTCCTCCCTGGGGATAGCGGGGGGATCCCAAGAGACCCAGTACTTC. This codes for CSASSLGIAGGSQETQYF.